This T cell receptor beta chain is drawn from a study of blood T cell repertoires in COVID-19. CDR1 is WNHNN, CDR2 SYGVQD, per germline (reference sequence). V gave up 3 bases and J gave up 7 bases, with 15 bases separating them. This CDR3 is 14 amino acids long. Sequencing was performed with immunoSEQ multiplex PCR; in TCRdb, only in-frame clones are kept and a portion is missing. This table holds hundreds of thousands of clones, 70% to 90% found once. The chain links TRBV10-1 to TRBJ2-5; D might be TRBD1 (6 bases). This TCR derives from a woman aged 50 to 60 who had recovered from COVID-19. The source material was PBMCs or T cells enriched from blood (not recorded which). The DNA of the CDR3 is TGCGCCAGCAGTGAAGACAGGATTGTTGGGACCCAGTACTTC. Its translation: CASSEDRIVGTQYF.